What follows are 32 T cell receptor beta chains derived from one specimen sequenced in a study of chemoradiotherapy in HPV16-positive cancers. The assay was immunoSEQ multiplex PCR, and TCRdb's table has in-frame clones only and misses some. The sample shows roughly 15,000 clones, roughly three quarters of them seen only once. Sampling was done from a patient who underwent chemoradiotherapy. These receptors were obtained from a human donor with HPV-associated anogenital cancer.

The V call is TRBV29-1, the J call TRBJ2-2; TRBD1 aligns across 9 bases. Trimming at V came to 7 bases and at J to 3 bases, leaving 12 bases not matched to a gene. CDR1 is SQVTM and CDR2 is ANQGSEA in the germline V gene. This CDR3 has 16 residues. The CDR3 sequence is CSAATGTGFDTGELFF. In DNA, the CDR3 is TGCAGCGCCGCCACCGGGACAGGGTTCGACACCGGGGAGCTGTTTTTT.

The chain's CDR3 is CAWSVGIGRASGEQYF. Here the CDR3 DNA reads TGTGCCTGGAGTGTAGGAATTGGCAGGGCTAGTGGCGAGCAGTACTTC. The V call is TRBV30, the J call TRBJ2-7; a weak D match, TRBD1 (5 bases). Looked up from germline, CDR1 is GTSNPN and CDR2 is SVGIG (reference sequence). The CDR3 spans 16 residues. V dropped 0 bases and J dropped 6 bases, with 21 bases sitting between them.

The rearrangement links TRBV7-9 to TRBJ1-1; unclear D gene. The CDR3 runs 13 residues. V lost 5 bases, J lost 0 bases, and 7 bases lay in between. The germline CDR1 and CDR2 sequences are SEHNR and FQNEAQ (reference sequence). The CDR3 loop is CASSIGMNTEAFF. The CDR3 DNA is TGTGCCAGCAGCATAGGGATGAACACTGAAGCTTTCTTT.

V gene TRBV5-1 combines with J gene TRBJ1-2, with 11 nucleotides matching TRBD1. J gave up 1 base and V 4 bases, and 6 bases lay outside the gene matches. The CDR3 has 16 amino acids. Germline CDR1 and CDR2: SGHRS and YFSETQ. The CDR3 DNA follows: TGCGCCAGCAGCCCCGGACAGGGGGCGGGTAACTATGGCTACACCTTC. As protein: CASSPGQGAGNYGYTF.

The CDR3 here is CASSSAGSTDTQYF. CDR3 nucleotide sequence: TGTGCCAGCAGTTCCGCCGGAAGCACAGATACGCAGTATTTT. The chain uses TRBV7-9 and TRBJ2-3, with D hard to call. In germline, CDR1 is SEHNR, CDR2 FQNEAQ (reference sequence). The CDR3 extends over 14 amino acids. Trimming took off 6 bases at V and 0 bases at J, with 10 bases between the two ends. Full variable domain (remainder filled in from reference TRBV7-9 and TRBJ2-3): DTGVSQNPRHKITKRGQNVTFRCDPISEHNRLYWYRQTLGQGPEFLTYFQNEAQLEKSRLLSDRFSAERPKGSFSTLEIQRTEQGDSAMYLCASSSAGSTDTQYFGPGTRLTVL.

The chain links TRBV19 to TRBJ2-3; TRBD2 aligns across 8 bases. After removal of 5 bases from V and 1 base from J, the junction contained 2 bases not matched to a gene. CDR3 length: 14 amino acids. From germline, CDR1 is LNHDA and CDR2 SQIVND (reference sequence). CDR3 coding DNA: TGTGCCAGTAGTCTTAGCGGGGGCACAGATACGCAGTATTTT. Protein: CASSLSGGTDTQYF. Filled out from reference TRBV19 and TRBJ2-3, the complete variable domain reads DGGITQSPKYLFRKEGQNVTLSCEQNLNHDAMYWYRQDPGQGLRLIYYSQIVNDFQKGDIAEGYSVSREKKESFPLTVTSAQKNPTAFYLCASSLSGGTDTQYFGPGTRLTVL.

There are a few counts of this clone. This chain links TRBV14 with TRBJ1-6; D possibly corresponds to TRBD1 (6 bases). The V and J ends lost 4 bases and 7 bases respectively, with 14 bases between them. CDR3 length: 15 residues. Germline assignment: CDR1 SGHDN and CDR2 FVKESK. This CDR3 reads CASSPARGANSPLHF. The CDR3 bases are TGTGCCAGCAGCCCCGCTAGGGGGGCCAATTCACCCCTCCACTTT.

This sequence joins TRBV6-1 and TRBJ1-2, with D perhaps TRBD1 (5 bases). V gave up 0 bases and J gave up 8 bases, with 16 bases separating them. The CDR3 spans 15 residues. CDR1 is MNHNS, CDR2 SASEGT, per germline. The CDR3 loop is CASSEAGTVTGGYTF. Written as DNA, the CDR3 is TGTGCCAGCAGTGAAGCGGGGACGGTCACAGGAGGCTACACCTTC.

The V and J genes are TRBV6-1 and TRBJ1-2; no definite D call. With 1 base removed from V and 6 bases from J, the gap between germline ends came to 9 bases. This CDR3 contains 13 residues. Germline V CDR1 and CDR2: MNHNS, SASEGT. The CDR3 is CASSEVPGDGYTF. DNA of the CDR3: TGTGCCAGCAGTGAAGTTCCCGGGGATGGCTACACCTTC.

The rearrangement links TRBV7-9 to TRBJ2-3, with 14 bases fitting TRBD2. Trimming removed 3 bases from V and 2 bases from J; junction bases left unmatched: 1. The CDR3 covers 16 residues. Germline values: CDR1 SEHNR, CDR2 FQNEAQ (reference sequence). DNA for the CDR3: TGTGCCAGCAGCTTGGGACTAGCGGGGGTCACAGATACGCAGTATTTT. It translates to CASSLGLAGVTDTQYF. The whole variable domain, remainder taken from reference TRBV7-9 and TRBJ2-3, is DTGVSQNPRHKITKRGQNVTFRCDPISEHNRLYWYRQTLGQGPEFLTYFQNEAQLEKSRLLSDRFSAERPKGSFSTLEIQRTEQGDSAMYLCASSLGLAGVTDTQYFGPGTRLTVL.

V is TRBV28 and J is TRBJ1-3, with a tentative D call TRBD1 (5 bases). CDR1 is MDHEN and CDR2 is SYDVKM in the germline V gene. The CDR3 loop spans 16 amino acids. V was cut by 6 bases and J by 8 bases, with 23 bases left in between. The CDR3 here is CASSPRLRGTLYTIYF. CDR3 nucleotide sequence: TGTGCCAGCAGCCCCCGATTGAGAGGGACGTTGTACACCATATATTTT.

V is TRBV4-1 and J is TRBJ2-3, with 10 bases lining up with TRBD1. The V segment lost 1 base and the J segment 3 bases; nucleotides outside the gene matches: 10. This CDR3 comprises 18 residues. In germline, CDR1 is MGHRA, CDR2 YSYEKL. DNA for the CDR3: TGCGCCAGCAGCCAAGGACCGGGACAGGGGCCCAAGACAGATACGCAGTATTTT. This sequence encodes CASSQGPGQGPKTDTQYF.

The genes are TRBV5-6 and TRBJ1-1; D is uncertain. The CDR3 loop spans 12 amino acids. Germline CDR1 is SGHDT and CDR2 is YYEEEE. V lost 0 bases to trimming and J lost 7 bases, with 7 bases between them. This CDR3 is CASSLVGGEAFF. The CDR3 coding sequence is TGTGCCAGCAGCTTGGTTGGCGGTGAAGCTTTCTTT. The variable domain in full, completed from reference TRBV5-6 and TRBJ1-1, reads DAGVTQSPTHLIKTRGQQVTLRCSPKSGHDTVSWYQQALGQGPQFIFQYYEEEERQRGNFPDRFSGHQFPNYSSELNVNALLLGDSALYLCASSLVGGEAFFGQGTRLTVV.

The rearrangement uses TRBV9 and TRBJ2-5; D is possibly TRBD2 (6 bases). The CDR3 is 14 residues long. CDR1 is SGDLS, CDR2 YYNGEE, per germline. V lost 4 bases to trimming and J lost 1 base, with 11 bases between them. CDR3 residues: CASSPRDSQETQYF. The CDR3 DNA follows: TGTGCCAGCAGCCCCCGGGACTCCCAAGAGACCCAGTACTTC.

The genes are TRBV18 and TRBJ2-7; D uncertain. Trimming shortened V by 2 bases and J by 1 base, and 12 bases separated the two germline ends. Germline V gene sequence: CDR1 KGHSH, CDR2 LQKENI. This CDR3 has 15 residues. In nucleotides, the CDR3 is TGTGCCAGCTCACCAAATCGGCATAAATCCTACGAGCAGTACTTC. As protein: CASSPNRHKSYEQYF. Combining the CDR3 with reference TRBV18 and TRBJ2-7 gives the whole variable domain NAGVMQNPRHLVRRRGQEARLRCSPMKGHSHVYWYRQLPEEGLKFMVYLQKENIIDESGMPKERFSAEFPKEGPSILRIQQVVRGDSAAYFCASSPNRHKSYEQYFGPGTRLTVT.

CDR3 in amino acids: CASSLWSGYEQYF. The CDR3 DNA is TGTGCCAGCAGCTTATGGTCAGGCTACGAGCAGTACTTC. This rearrangement joins TRBV7-2 to TRBJ2-7, with no clear D. The CDR3 is 13 amino acids. Between the trimmed V and J ends, which lost 2 bases and 3 bases, there was a span of 8 bases. CDR1 is SGHTA and CDR2 is FQGNSA in the germline V gene.

The chain has TRBV5-6 and TRBJ1-2; D gene unclear. This CDR3 has 14 residues. The ends were cut back, 4 bases at V and 0 bases at J, with 10 bases in the middle. CDR1 is SGHDT, CDR2 YYEEEE, per germline. For the CDR3, the DNA is TGTGCCAGCAGCCCTTATGGAACTAACTATGGCTACACCTTC. It yields the protein CASSPYGTNYGYTF.

The rearrangement links TRBV30 to TRBJ1-5, with a weak D call TRBD1 (6 bases). The V gene's germline CDR1 is GTSNPN and CDR2 SVGIG (reference sequence). The CDR3 is made up of 13 amino acids. Trimming shortened V by 3 bases and J by 4 bases, and 10 bases separated the two germline ends. The CDR3 DNA sequence: TGTGCCTGGAGCCACAGGGTTAATCAGCCCCAGCATTTT. The encoded protein is CAWSHRVNQPQHF. The whole variable domain, remainder taken from reference TRBV30 and TRBJ1-5, is SQTIHQWPATLVQPVGSPLSLECTVEGTSNPNLYWYRQAAGRGLQLLFYSVGIGQISSEVPQNLSASRPQDRQFILSSKKLLLSDSGFYLCAWSHRVNQPQHFGDGTRLSIL.

The genes are TRBV7-3 and TRBJ1-1; D is ambiguous. Per the germline V gene, CDR1 is SGHTA and CDR2 is FQGTGA. The CDR3 is made up of 13 amino acids. Between the trimmed V and J ends, which lost 2 bases and 1 base, there was a span of 5 bases. For the CDR3, the DNA is TGTGCCAGCAGCTTAGAAAGGAACACTGAAGCTTTCTTT. Its protein product is CASSLERNTEAFF.

CDR3 protein: CASSQADKGNQPQHF. Written as DNA, the CDR3 is TGCGCCAGCAGCCAAGCGGACAAGGGAAATCAGCCCCAGCATTTT. The chain carries TRBV4-1 and TRBJ1-5; D possibly corresponds to TRBD1 (5 bases). The germline CDR1 and CDR2 sequences are MGHRA and YSYEKL. V was pared by 1 base and J by 4 bases, with 11 bases between. This CDR3 has 15 amino acids.

This clone was counted only a few times. The V and J genes are TRBV4-1 and TRBJ1-1; D not resolved. V was trimmed by 1 base and J by 0 bases, leaving 9 bases between them. Germline assignment: CDR1 MGHRA and CDR2 YSYEKL. The CDR3 extends over 15 amino acids. The CDR3 bases are TGCGCCAGCAGCCAAGTTGGGGTGATGAACACTGAAGCTTTCTTT. Its protein product is CASSQVGVMNTEAFF.

The rearrangement joins TRBV5-1 to TRBJ2-2; D call uncertain. Deletions cut 0 bases from V and 2 bases from J, with 8 bases between. Germline CDR1 SGHRS, CDR2 YFSETQ. The CDR3 is 15 residues long. CDR3 loop: CASSLDSPNTGELFF. The CDR3 nucleotides are TGCGCCAGCAGCTTGGACTCACCCAACACCGGGGAGCTGTTTTTT.

This clone has only one observation. J is TRBJ1-2 and V is TRBV9; no definite D call. Germline V lookup: CDR1 SGDLS, CDR2 YYNGEE. The CDR3 extends over 15 amino acids. The V end was cut by 0 bases, the J end by 0 bases, with 9 bases between. The CDR3: CASSVGVSANYGYTF. For the CDR3, the DNA is TGTGCCAGCAGCGTAGGGGTCTCCGCTAACTATGGCTACACCTTC. Combining the CDR3 with reference TRBV9 and TRBJ1-2 gives the whole variable domain DSGVTQTPKHLITATGQRVTLRCSPRSGDLSVYWYQQSLDQGLQFLIQYYNGEERAKGNILERFSAQQFPDLHSELNLSSLELGDSALYFCASSVGVSANYGYTFGSGTRLTVV.

The J gene is TRBJ1-1, the V gene TRBV5-1; tentatively, D is TRBD1 (5 bases). CDR1 is SGHRS, CDR2 YFSETQ, per germline. This CDR3 has 14 residues. V gave up 0 bases and J gave up 6 bases, with 12 bases separating them. The CDR3 region is CASSLGGPGAEAFF. The CDR3 nucleotides read TGCGCCAGCAGCTTGGGGGGACCTGGCGCTGAAGCTTTCTTT.

The rearrangement links TRBV28 to TRBJ1-1, with 9 bases fitting TRBD1. V gave up 6 bases and J gave up 8 bases; unmatched junction bases: 16. This CDR3 is built from 16 residues. Germline V gene sequence: CDR1 MDHEN, CDR2 SYDVKM. In DNA, the CDR3 is TGTGCCAGCAGACCCCAGGACAGGGGTACTGGAGTAGAAGCTTTCTTT. Amino acids: CASRPQDRGTGVEAFF.

The chain carries TRBV5-4 and TRBJ2-1; 9 positions match TRBD1. Losses at the gene ends were 3 bases for V and 8 bases for J; bases not matched to a gene: 9. The CDR3 consists of 15 residues. The germline gives CDR1 SGHNT, CDR2 YYREEE (reference sequence). In DNA form, the CDR3 reads TGTGCCAGCAGCTCACCTAGGGACAGGGCCCATGAGCAGTTCTTC. Translated: CASSSPRDRAHEQFF.

V is TRBV7-8 and J is TRBJ2-1; D is unclear. The CDR3 has 12 amino acids. Trimming removed 1 base at V and 10 bases at J, with 8 bases between. The germline V gene has CDR1 SGHVS and CDR2 FQNEAQ. The CDR3 reads CASSLVPHEQFF. For the CDR3, the DNA is TGTGCCAGCAGCTTAGTTCCGCACGAGCAGTTCTTC.

The chain couples TRBV9 to TRBJ1-6; D not certain. With 3 bases removed from V and 9 bases from J, the gap between germline ends came to 16 bases. Per the germline V gene, CDR1 is SGDLS and CDR2 is YYNGEE. This CDR3 comprises 15 residues. Here the CDR3 DNA reads TGTGCCAGCAGCGAGTCGACAAGCGGAATTTCACCCCTCCACTTT. As protein: CASSESTSGISPLHF.

V is TRBV6-1 and J is TRBJ1-2, with D unresolved. The CDR3 has 14 residues. Germline V lookup: CDR1 MNHNS, CDR2 SASEGT. V gave up 3 bases and J gave up 5 bases, with 13 bases separating them. The DNA of the CDR3 is TGTGCCAGCAGTGATCCCCGGCAGATATATGGCTACACCTTC. Translation: CASSDPRQIYGYTF.

The chain combines TRBV5-1 with TRBJ2-2; D possibly corresponds to TRBD1 (6 bases). V was pared by 1 base and J by 1 base, with 8 bases between. CDR1 and CDR2 (germline): SGHRS, YFSETQ. The CDR3 has 15 amino acids. This chain's CDR3 is CASSLPRGNTGELFF. CDR3 in DNA: TGCGCCAGCAGCTTGCCCAGGGGGAACACCGGGGAGCTGTTTTTT.

The V call is TRBV5-6, the J call TRBJ2-1; 8 nucleotides align to TRBD1. The germline CDR1 and CDR2 sequences are SGHDT and YYEEEE. The CDR3 is 16 residues long. V shed 4 bases and J 9 bases; nucleotides not matched to a gene: 15. CDR3: CASSHERQGFSGEQFF. DNA for the CDR3: TGTGCCAGCAGCCACGAACGACAGGGGTTCTCGGGTGAGCAGTTCTTC.

This clone was seen once. The chain employs TRBV19 and TRBJ2-3; the match to TRBD1 covers 9 bases. V gave up 3 bases and J gave up 2 bases; unmatched junction bases: 3. Per the germline V gene, CDR1 is LNHDA and CDR2 is SQIVND (reference sequence). The CDR3 totals 15 residues. The CDR3 reads CASSIGDRVTDTQYF. The CDR3 DNA reads TGTGCCAGTAGTATCGGGGACAGGGTCACAGATACGCAGTATTTT.